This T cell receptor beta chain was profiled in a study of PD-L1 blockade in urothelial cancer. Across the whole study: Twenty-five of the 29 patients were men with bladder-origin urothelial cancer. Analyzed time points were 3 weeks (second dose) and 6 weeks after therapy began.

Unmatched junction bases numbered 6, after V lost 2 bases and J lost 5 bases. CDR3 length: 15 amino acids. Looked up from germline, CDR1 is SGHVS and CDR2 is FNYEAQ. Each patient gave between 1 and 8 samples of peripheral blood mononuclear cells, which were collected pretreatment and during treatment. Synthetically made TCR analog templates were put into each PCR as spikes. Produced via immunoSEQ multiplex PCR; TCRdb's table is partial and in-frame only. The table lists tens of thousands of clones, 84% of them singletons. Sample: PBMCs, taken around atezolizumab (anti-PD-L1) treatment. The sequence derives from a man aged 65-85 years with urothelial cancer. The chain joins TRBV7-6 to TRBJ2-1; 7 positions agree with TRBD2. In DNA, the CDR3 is TGTGCCAGCAGCTTACTTGCGGGAGTTCACAATGAGCAGTTCTTC. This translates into CASSLLAGVHNEQFF.